The clone carrying this T cell receptor beta chain was detected only once. Antigen: not known. This sample is part of a study of T cell responses to AZD1222 COVID-19 vaccine. Sequenced by immunoSEQ multiplex PCR; TCRdb stores in-frame clones only, minus some. The repertoire holds around 120,000 clones, with roughly 84% as singletons. This CDR3 comprises 12 residues. Germline CDR1 reads ENHRY; CDR2 reads SYGVKD. Trimming stripped 0 bases from V and 8 bases from J, with 7 bases between. Whole-study findings and limits: Just six AZD1222 recipients were seropositive at baseline. Repertoire sampling occurred only after the peak T cell response. Spike-specific TCR repertoires showed rising breadth and depth after two AZD1222 doses.

The J gene is TRBJ1-1, the V gene TRBV10-3; D call uncertain. This receptor was identified in an adult in good health. The specimen was peripheral blood, collected on day 0 of AZD1222 vaccination. The CDR3 is CAISESSGEAFF. The CDR3 DNA is TGTGCCATCAGTGAGTCTTCGGGGGAAGCTTTCTTT.